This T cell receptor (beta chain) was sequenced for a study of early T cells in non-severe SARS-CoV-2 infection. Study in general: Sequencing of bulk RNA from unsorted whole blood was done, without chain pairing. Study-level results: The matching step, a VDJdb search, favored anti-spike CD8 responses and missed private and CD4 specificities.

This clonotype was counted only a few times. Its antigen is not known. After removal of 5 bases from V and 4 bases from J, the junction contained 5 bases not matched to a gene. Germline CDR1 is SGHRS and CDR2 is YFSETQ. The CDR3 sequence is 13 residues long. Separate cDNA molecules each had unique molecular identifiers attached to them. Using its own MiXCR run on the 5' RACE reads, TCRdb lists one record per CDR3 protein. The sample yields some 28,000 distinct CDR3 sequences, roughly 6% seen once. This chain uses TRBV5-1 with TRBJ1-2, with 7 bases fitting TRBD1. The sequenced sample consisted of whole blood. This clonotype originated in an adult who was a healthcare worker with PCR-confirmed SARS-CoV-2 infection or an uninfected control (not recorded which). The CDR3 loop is CASRSDRAYGYTF. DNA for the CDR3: TGCGCCAGCAGATCCGACAGGGCCTATGGCTACACCTTC.